Listed here are 17 T cell receptor beta chains from one sample, sequenced in a study of blood T cells in healthy people across ages. A second roughly 7 to 12 cycle PCR used barcoded and J-beta primers. From the 5' RACE reads, TCRdb called clonotypes with MiXCR, one entry per CDR3 protein. The sample comprises around 820,000 distinct CDR3 sequences, 20% to 25% of which are singletons, and more than 3% rests with the top ten. A further study also used this sample, focusing on T cells of mothers and their children.

The sample was blood. Source of these receptors: a boy aged 5-17 years in good health.

This chain connects TRBV24-1 to TRBJ2-3; 7 bases fit TRBD1. After removal of 9 bases from V and 3 bases from J, the junction contained 8 bases not matched to a gene. Germline V lookup: CDR1 KGHDR, CDR2 SFDVKD. This CDR3 is 14 amino acids long. CDR3 nucleotides: TGTGCCACCGGAGAGACAGGGCGGACAGATACGCAGTATTTT. Residues: CATGETGRTDTQYF.

This clonotype was observed a few times. This chain connects TRBV4-3 to TRBJ1-4, with D unresolved. V was cut by 4 bases and J by 4 bases, with 16 bases left in between. Germline CDR1 and CDR2: LGHNA and YSLEER. This CDR3 has 16 amino acids. The CDR3 nucleotides read TGCGCCAGCAGCCCCAACGTTGCAGCTCTTAATGAAAAACTGTTTTTT. Translating gives CASSPNVAALNEKLFF.

This clonotype was seen at least ten times. The chain recombines TRBV7-6 with TRBJ2-7, with D possibly TRBD1 on 5 matching bases. The CDR3 is 14 amino acids. The germline gives CDR1 SGHVS, CDR2 FNYEAQ. Between the trimmed V and J ends, which lost 0 bases and 3 bases, there was a span of 9 bases. CDR3 region: CASSLAAGNYEQYF. The CDR3 region has the DNA TGTGCCAGCAGCTTAGCGGCAGGGAACTACGAGCAGTACTTC.

This clonotype has more than one count but fewer than ten. The V gene is TRBV7-2, the J gene TRBJ1-1; 9 positions match TRBD1. This CDR3 is 14 amino acids long. J was trimmed by 5 bases and V by 3 bases; bases with no gene match: 4. Germline-derived CDR1 and CDR2 are SGHTA and FQGNSA. The CDR3 DNA follows: TGTGCCAGCAGCTTGTGGGGGACAGGGACTGAAGCTTTCTTT. This gives the protein CASSLWGTGTEAFF.

CDR3 sequence reads: CASSLESVRPKNTEAFF. In DNA form, the CDR3 reads TGTGCCAGCAGCTTAGAGTCTGTCAGGCCGAAGAACACTGAAGCTTTCTTT. The gene calls are TRBV7-9 and TRBJ1-1; the D is unclear. Looked up from germline, CDR1 is SEHNR and CDR2 is FQNEAQ (reference sequence). The CDR3 is 17 amino acids. V lost 1 base and J lost 1, with 16 bases in between.

This sequence joins TRBV20-1 and TRBJ1-1; D remains ambiguous. The CDR3 loop spans 14 amino acids. V was trimmed by 3 bases and J by 0 bases, leaving 11 bases between them. Germline V gene sequence: CDR1 DFQATT, CDR2 SNEGSKA (reference sequence). The CDR3: CSASPAEMNTEAFF. The CDR3 coding sequence is TGCAGTGCTAGCCCCGCGGAGATGAACACTGAAGCTTTCTTT.

V and J are TRBV11-2 and TRBJ2-5, with D tentatively TRBD2 (5 bases). This CDR3 spans 15 amino acids. V lost 3 bases and J 1 base, leaving 12 bases between the germline ends. The V gene's germline CDR1 is SGHAT and CDR2 FQNNGV. CDR3 bases: TGTGCCAGCAGCTTCTGGACTCCTGGCCAAGAGACCCAGTACTTC. Amino acid sequence: CASSFWTPGQETQYF.

The chain is built from TRBV4-1 and TRBJ2-5, with D possibly TRBD1 on 5 matching bases. The CDR3 has 15 amino acids. Trimming removed 0 bases at V and 7 bases at J, with 15 bases between. Germline lookup yields CDR1 MGHRA and CDR2 YSYEKL. The chain's CDR3 is CASSQDGIGDATQYF. The DNA of the CDR3 is TGCGCCAGCAGCCAAGATGGGATAGGGGATGCGACCCAGTACTTC.

This clonotype was detected only a few times. The genes are TRBV7-2 and TRBJ1-4; TRBD1 might be the D (6 bases). Trimming cost V 8 bases and J 2 bases, with 18 bases left between them. Germline V gene data show CDR1 as SGHTA and CDR2 as FQGNSA. CDR3 size: 16 residues. CDR3 amino acids: CASGALGAGTNEKLFF. The CDR3 coding sequence is TGTGCCAGCGGGGCGTTGGGGGCTGGTACTAATGAAAAACTGTTTTTT.

The CDR3 DNA is TGCAGTGCTAGTCAGGACGCAGACAATGAGCAGTTCTTC. Translated, it gives CSASQDADNEQFF. The V call is TRBV20-1, the J call TRBJ2-1; D gene unclear. CDR3 length equals 13 residues. Germline V gives CDR1 DFQATT, CDR2 SNEGSKA (reference sequence). Trimming removed 3 bases at V and 5 bases at J, with 11 bases between.

This clonotype has just a few counts. The V gene is TRBV18, the J gene TRBJ2-6; the D gene is possibly TRBD2 (5 bases). V shed 6 bases and J shed 1 base, with 10 bases lying between them. Germline loops: CDR1 KGHSH, CDR2 LQKENI. The CDR3 is 15 residues long. The CDR3 region is CASSSGWSGANVLTF. The CDR3 DNA follows: TGTGCCAGCTCTTCGGGGTGGTCTGGGGCCAACGTCCTGACTTTC.

The chain has TRBV27 and TRBJ2-4; D tentatively fits TRBD1 or TRBD2 (5 bases each). Germline V gene data show CDR1 as MNHEY and CDR2 as SMNVEV (reference sequence). The CDR3 loop spans 16 amino acids. V shed 6 bases and J shed 0 bases, with 15 bases lying between them. The CDR3 bases are TGTGCCAGCAGCCGTGGGGACCGACTAGCCAAAAACATTCAGTACTTC. This codes for CASSRGDRLAKNIQYF.

In nucleotides, the CDR3 is TGCAGTGCTAGTGGGGTCGGGACAGGGGCCTACGAGCAGTACTTC. It codes for CSASGVGTGAYEQYF. The chain combines TRBV20-1 with TRBJ2-7; 10 bases agree with TRBD1. This CDR3 is 15 amino acids long. The V segment lost 3 bases and the J segment 2 bases; nucleotides outside the gene matches: 7. The germline gives CDR1 DFQATT, CDR2 SNEGSKA (reference sequence).

The CDR3 DNA is TGCGCCAGCAGCTGGGACCTTGACGAGCAGTACTTC. This translates into CASSWDLDEQYF. This rearrangement joins TRBV5-1 to TRBJ2-7; tentatively, D is TRBD1 or TRBD2 (5 bases each). Trimming stripped 3 bases from V and 5 bases from J, with 9 bases between. CDR1 and CDR2 from the germline V gene are SGHRS and YFSETQ. There are 12 residues in the CDR3. Combining the CDR3 with reference TRBV5-1 and TRBJ2-7 gives the whole variable domain KAGVTQTPRYLIKTRGQQVTLSCSPISGHRSVSWYQQTPGQGLQFLFEYFSETQRNKGNFPGRFSGRQFSNSRSEMNVSTLELGDSALYLCASSWDLDEQYFGPGTRLTVT.

This rearrangement joins TRBV9 to TRBJ1-5; D is ambiguous. The CDR3 contains 14 residues. V shed 3 bases and J shed 4 bases, with 11 bases lying between them. The germline V gene has CDR1 SGDLS and CDR2 YYNGEE. The chain's CDR3 is CASSANLGNQPQHF. The CDR3 nucleotides read TGTGCCAGCAGCGCAAATTTGGGAAATCAGCCCCAGCATTTT.

The chain recombines TRBV19 with TRBJ1-2; D call uncertain. V shed 1 base and J shed 4 bases, with 10 bases lying between them. Germline CDR1 reads LNHDA; CDR2 reads SQIVND (reference sequence). CDR3 length: 14 amino acids. CDR3 sequence: CASSIAAGSYGYTF. The CDR3, as DNA: TGTGCCAGTAGTATAGCGGCAGGAAGCTATGGCTACACCTTC.

The J gene is TRBJ1-4, the V gene TRBV7-8; weak D call: TRBD1 (6 bases). The CDR3 consists of 15 residues. Trimming stripped 5 bases from V and 8 bases from J, with 18 bases between. The germline CDR1 and CDR2 sequences are SGHVS and FQNEAQ. CDR3 sequence reads: CASSVLGGVGEKLFF. CDR3 in DNA: TGTGCCAGCAGCGTATTAGGGGGGGTTGGCGAAAAACTGTTTTTT.